The 23 T cell receptor beta chains below all came from one sample that was sequenced in a study of cytomegalovirus exposure and HLA in healthy donors. 60 Vbeta and 13 Jbeta primers were used in PCR. Data came from immunoSEQ multiplex PCR; TCRdb stores just in-frame clones and leaves some out. Here the sample spans roughly 150,000 clones, 77% being singletons. Sample: PBMCs. Receptor source: a male donor in good health and CMV-seronegative.

The V call is TRBV27, the J call TRBJ2-6, with D hard to call. Germline V gene data show CDR1 as MNHEY and CDR2 as SMNVEV (reference sequence). This CDR3 is built from 16 residues. Deletions cut 5 bases from V and 2 bases from J, with 13 bases between. The CDR3 is CASSSKVRTGANVLTF. The CDR3, as DNA: TGTGCCAGCAGTAGCAAGGTGCGGACTGGGGCCAACGTCCTGACTTTC.

This clone has a single count. V usage is TRBV19 and J usage is TRBJ1-1; D is perhaps TRBD1 (5 bases). The germline V gene encodes CDR1 LNHDA and CDR2 SQIVND (reference sequence). V was cut by 11 bases and J by 7 bases, with 17 bases left in between. The CDR3 has 12 residues. The CDR3 region has the DNA TGTGCCGCCCAGCCCACAGGAGTTGAAGCTTTCTTT. It yields the protein CAAQPTGVEAFF.

The chain uses TRBV7-9 and TRBJ2-7, with D possibly TRBD1 on 5 matching bases. The germline V gene encodes CDR1 SEHNR and CDR2 FQNEAQ (reference sequence). V gave up 1 base and J gave up 0 bases, with 10 bases separating them. This CDR3 is built from 15 residues. The DNA of the CDR3 is TGTGCCAGCAGCTTAGGACAGTCTAGCTCCTACGAGCAGTACTTC. Protein product: CASSLGQSSSYEQYF.

The chain employs TRBV23-1 and TRBJ1-4; a possible D gene is TRBD1 (6 bases). TRBV23-1 is placed among ORFs of uncertain function. This CDR3 contains 14 residues. V lost 4 bases, J lost 10 bases, and 16 bases lay in between. The CDR3 spells CASSPRDTSPKLFF. In nucleotides, the CDR3 is TGCGCCAGCAGTCCTCGGGACACCTCCCCAAAACTGTTTTTT.

This rearrangement joins TRBV4-1 to TRBJ2-1; 7 positions agree with TRBD2. The V segment lost 0 bases and the J segment 3 bases; nucleotides outside the gene matches: 5. The CDR3 runs 16 residues. CDR1 and CDR2 (germline): MGHRA, YSYEKL. The CDR3 here is CASSQDSSGGYNEQFF. CDR3 nucleotides: TGCGCCAGCAGCCAAGATAGTTCGGGAGGCTACAATGAGCAGTTCTTC.

The chain carries TRBV28 and TRBJ2-4; no reliable D call. This CDR3 is built from 16 residues. Germline V gene lookup returns CDR1 MDHEN and CDR2 SYDVKM. Trimming removed 6 bases from V and 3 bases from J, with 18 bases in between. CDR3 residues: CASSPIEIRVKNIQYF. CDR3 nucleotides: TGTGCCAGCAGCCCGATCGAGATTCGGGTCAAAAACATTCAGTACTTC.

This chain connects TRBV7-8 to TRBJ2-1, with 8 bases matching TRBD2. The germline V gene has CDR1 SGHVS and CDR2 FQNEAQ. Trimming cost V 4 bases and J 7 bases; bases outside gene matches: 9. This CDR3 is built from 15 residues. CDR3 protein: CASSSREGWGNEQFF. The CDR3 region has the DNA TGTGCCAGCAGCTCTCGGGAGGGCTGGGGGAATGAGCAGTTCTTC.

The chain recombines TRBV7-8 with TRBJ1-5, with D tentatively TRBD1 (6 bases). Germline values: CDR1 SGHVS, CDR2 FQNEAQ. Trimming took off 1 base at V and 3 bases at J, with 13 bases between the two ends. This CDR3 contains 16 residues. CDR3 nucleotide sequence: TGTGCCAGCAGCTTAGGGGGGGGCAGAAACAATCAGCCCCAGCATTTT. This gives the protein CASSLGGGRNNQPQHF.

This clone came up a few times. The chain couples TRBV7-2 to TRBJ1-2, with unresolved D. CDR1 and CDR2 (germline): SGHTA, FQGNSA. The CDR3 has 13 amino acids. With 0 bases removed from V and 4 bases from J, the gap between germline ends came to 6 bases. Here the CDR3 DNA reads TGTGCCAGCAGCTTAGCGGAGAGCTATGGCTACACCTTC. Protein: CASSLAESYGYTF.

This chain links TRBV11-2 with TRBJ2-5; 7 positions match TRBD1. Germline values: CDR1 SGHAT, CDR2 FQNNGV. The CDR3 contains 15 residues. J was trimmed by 2 bases and V by 3 bases; bases with no gene match: 6. The CDR3 DNA sequence: TGTGCCAGCAGCTTCGGAAGGGGGCAGCAAGAGACCCAGTACTTC. It encodes CASSFGRGQQETQYF. The full variable domain, completed using reference TRBV11-2 and TRBJ2-5, is EAGVAQSPRYKIIEKRQSVAFWCNPISGHATLYWYQQILGQGPKLLIQFQNNGVVDDSQLPKDRFSAERLKGVDSTLKIQPAKLEDSAVYLCASSFGRGQQETQYFGPGTRLLVL.

The chain combines TRBV2 with TRBJ1-5; D call uncertain. Trimming left V 6 bases short and J 0 bases short, with 6 bases between. CDR3 length: 13 amino acids. Germline V gives CDR1 SNHLY, CDR2 FYNNEI. Here the CDR3 reads CASRYSSNQPQHF. The CDR3 region has the DNA TGTGCCAGCAGATACAGTAGCAATCAGCCCCAGCATTTT.

This clone was recorded once. The V call is TRBV6-5, the J call TRBJ2-2; D call uncertain. This CDR3 has 15 amino acids. Germline lookup yields CDR1 MNHEY and CDR2 SVGAGI. V shed 2 bases and J shed 0 bases, with 7 bases lying between them. The CDR3 region is CASSYLQSNTGELFF. The CDR3 DNA is TGTGCCAGCAGTTACCTTCAGTCGAACACCGGGGAGCTGTTTTTT.

In this sample, this clone turned up once. The CDR3 protein is CASSSQGMGSYEQYF. The CDR3 DNA follows: TGCGCCAGCAGCTCTCAGGGGATGGGGTCCTACGAGCAGTACTTC. The V gene is TRBV5-1, the J gene TRBJ2-7, with D tentatively TRBD1 (6 bases). The CDR3 runs 15 residues. V was cut by 3 bases and J by 1 base, with 14 bases left in between. Germline V gives CDR1 SGHRS, CDR2 YFSETQ.

A note on this clone: At one of its ends the junction is not consistent with the germline gene, which may arise from a read error. The V and J genes are TRBV25-1 and TRBJ2-3; maybe TRBD2 (6 bases). Germline CDR1 reads MGHDK; CDR2 reads SYGVNS. The CDR3 extends over 15 amino acids. The CDR3 is CASSQYSGGADTQYF. CDR3 nucleotides: TGTGCCAGCAGTCAATATTCTGGCGGGGCAGATACGCAGTATTTT.

The rearrangement uses TRBV7-3 and TRBJ2-1, with 10 bases fitting TRBD2. This CDR3 spans 15 amino acids. Germline values: CDR1 SGHTA, CDR2 FQGTGA. V was pared by 5 bases and J by 4 bases, with 5 bases of the junction left unmatched. CDR3 in amino acids: CASSPGLADYNEQFF. Here the CDR3 DNA reads TGTGCCAGCAGCCCTGGACTAGCGGATTACAATGAGCAGTTCTTC.

This clone was detected a few times. This rearrangement joins TRBV7-9 to TRBJ2-4, with D perhaps TRBD2 (5 bases). Germline CDR1 SEHNR, CDR2 FQNEAQ (reference sequence). The CDR3 spans 16 residues. Trimming took off 3 bases at V and 6 bases at J, with 18 bases between the two ends. CDR3 in amino acids: CASSLDPGVRGNIQYF. CDR3 sequence (DNA): TGTGCCAGCAGCTTGGACCCCGGGGTCCGGGGAAACATTCAGTACTTC.

The chain carries TRBV19 and TRBJ2-3, with TRBD1 as a possible D gene (5 bases). This CDR3 is 14 amino acids long. Germline lookup yields CDR1 LNHDA and CDR2 SQIVND (reference sequence). V dropped 8 bases and J dropped 3 bases, with 15 bases sitting between them. The CDR3 sequence is CASRRVAGTDTQYF. CDR3 in DNA: TGTGCCAGTCGCAGGGTAGCAGGGACAGATACGCAGTATTTT.

The chain employs TRBV29-1 and TRBJ1-1; 10 bases agree with TRBD1. J lost 0 bases, V lost 6 bases, and 7 bases had no gene match. Germline loops: CDR1 SQVTM, CDR2 ANQGSEA. This CDR3 has 15 residues. The CDR3 is CSVERQGAMNTEAFF. In DNA, the CDR3 is TGCAGCGTAGAAAGACAGGGGGCTATGAACACTGAAGCTTTCTTT.

This clone was found a few times. This rearrangement joins TRBV6-5 to TRBJ1-5; 10 positions agree with TRBD1. Germline V lookup: CDR1 MNHEY, CDR2 SVGAGI. This CDR3 comprises 14 residues. J gave up 7 bases and V 2 bases, and 2 bases lay outside the gene matches. The CDR3 DNA sequence: TGTGCCAGCAGTTACGGGACAGGGGTCCAGCCCCAGCATTTT. Its translation is CASSYGTGVQPQHF.

This clone showed up just a few times. V usage is TRBV9 and J usage is TRBJ2-7, with 11 bases identical to TRBD1. The length of the CDR3 is 13 residues. From germline, CDR1 is SGDLS and CDR2 YYNGEE. After removal of 3 bases from V and 6 bases from J, the junction contained 2 bases not matched to a gene. The CDR3 loop is CASSAGTGGEQYF. CDR3 nucleotides: TGTGCCAGCAGCGCCGGGACAGGGGGCGAGCAGTACTTC.

This sequence joins TRBV25-1 and TRBJ1-6; D is ambiguous. V dropped 7 bases and J dropped 9 bases, with 10 bases sitting between them. CDR1 and CDR2 from the germline V gene are MGHDK and SYGVNS. This CDR3 has 12 amino acids. As DNA, the CDR3 is TGTGCCAGCACCCGCCCCGGTTCACCCCTCCACTTT. It translates to CASTRPGSPLHF.

The genes are TRBV5-1 and TRBJ2-1, with D possibly being TRBD2 (5 bases). CDR3 length equals 13 residues. Germline values: CDR1 SGHRS, CDR2 YFSETQ. Between the trimmed V and J ends, which lost 6 bases and 7 bases, there was a span of 14 bases. This CDR3 is CASTNERRNEQFF. In DNA form, the CDR3 reads TGCGCCAGCACCAACGAACGGAGGAATGAGCAGTTCTTC.

The chain is built from TRBV4-2 and TRBJ2-1; D is undetermined. CDR1 and CDR2 (germline): LGHNA, YNFKEQ. V lost 1 base and J lost 14, with 9 bases in between. The CDR3 runs 11 residues. DNA of the CDR3: TGTGCCAGCAGCCAAGGACCTCAGGAGTTCTTC. It codes for CASSQGPQEFF.